The table lists the clone carrying this TCR beta chain with many counts. As yet, its antigen is unknown. The CDR3 loop spans 13 amino acids. Trimming removed 5 bases at V and 4 bases at J, with 11 bases between. Germline loops: CDR1 SGHVS, CDR2 FNYEAQ. This specimen comes from a study of T cell repertoires in cytomegalovirus infection. On the study more broadly: Selected CMV epitopes included recently identified HLA-C-restricted ones as well as well-studied HLA-B-restricted ones. Matching HLA type and CMV infection were both indicated by public TCR beta signatures.

Whole-study findings and limits: Carriage of CMV together with the relevant HLA was identifiable through cumulative public TCR beta family frequency. Dominant in the ex vivo response were TCR beta clonotypes restricted by HLA-C and specific for CMV.

TCRdb itself ran the reads through MiXCR, one entry per CDR3 protein. The sample shows some 500,000 distinct CDR3 sequences, 35% to 50% of them seen only once. The material was cultured PBMCs, obtained from culture after CMV antigen stimulation. This receptor was obtained from a human donor in good health (CMV status not recorded). Some clones in this sample may be carry-over from other donors' samples. The chain employs TRBV7-6 and TRBJ1-2, with unresolved D. The CDR3, as DNA: TGTGCCAGCAGCGACCCCGGATCCTATGGCTACACCTTC. As protein: CASSDPGSYGYTF.